What follows are 27 T cell receptor beta chains derived from one specimen sequenced in a study of human T cells and chemical hapten exposure. Time point indicated: patch test 1, 2 weeks after DPC sensitization. Treatment defined: therapeutic diphenylcyclopropenone sensitization with weekly scalp DPC. Researchers extracted total RNA from unfractionated whole blood. TCRdb reanalysed the RACE reads using MiXCR and keeps one entry per CDR3 protein. The table records roughly 50,000 distinct CDR3 sequences, around 10% of them present only once. The input for sequencing was whole blood, taken in connection with sensitization to the hapten diphenylcyclopropenone (DPC). The receptor set was obtained from a woman aged 40 to 55 with alopecia areata. Some clones in this sample may be carry-over from other donors' samples.

The rearrangement uses TRBV27 and TRBJ2-5; a possible D gene is TRBD2 (5 bases). Germline V gives CDR1 MNHEY, CDR2 SMNVEV (reference sequence). The CDR3 runs 12 residues. The V end lost 2 bases, the J end lost 7 bases, and 8 bases lay between the germline ends. DNA of the CDR3: TGTGCCAGCAGTTTAGAGGGCGTGACCCAGTACTTC. Its translation is CASSLEGVTQYF.

By frequency in the sample, this clonotype is medium-sized (0.01 to 0.1%). This chain links TRBV7-9 with TRBJ2-1; D gene unclear. Germline V gene sequence: CDR1 SEHNR, CDR2 FQNEAQ (reference sequence). V was clipped by 1 base and J by 6 bases, with 10 bases between them. The CDR3 loop spans 14 amino acids. CDR3: CASSLEVKGNEQFF. The CDR3 nucleotides read TGTGCCAGCAGCTTAGAGGTTAAGGGCAATGAGCAGTTCTTC.

This clonotype turned up a few times. At one end the junction does not follow the germline gene, possibly because of a read error. The chain recombines TRBV25-1 with TRBJ2-1; TRBD2 matches 7 bases. The CDR3 extends over 14 amino acids. Germline CDR1 MGHDK, CDR2 SYGVNS. The CDR3 DNA reads TGCGCCAGCGGGGTGGCAGGGCACTCCAATGAGCAGTTCTTC. Translated, it gives CASGVAGHSNEQFF.

The chain uses TRBV12-2 and TRBJ2-7; TRBD2, the D gene given by the table, was not confirmed from the DNA. TRBV12-2 is a documented pseudogene. CDR3 size: 16 residues. Written as DNA, the CDR3 is TGTGCAAGTCGCTTAGCGCGCAGCGGGAGTCCCTACGAGCAGTACTTC. Amino acid sequence: CASRLARSGSPYEQYF.

The chain combines TRBV7-8 with TRBJ2-3, with D possibly matching TRBD2 (5 bases). The germline V gene has CDR1 SGHVS and CDR2 FQNEAQ. V lost 5 bases and J lost 5, with 17 bases in between. The CDR3 contains 15 residues. The CDR3 DNA reads TGTGCCAGCAGCCGGCGCGGACTTCTGAAAGATACGCAGTATTTT. Its protein is CASSRRGLLKDTQYF. The full variable domain, with the rest looked up from reference TRBV7-8 and TRBJ2-3, is GAGVSQSPRYKVAKRGQDVALRCDPISGHVSLFWYQQALGQGPEFLTYFQNEAQLDKSGLPSDRFFAERPEGSVSTLKIQRTQQEDSAVYLCASSRRGLLKDTQYFGPGTRLTVL.

This sequence joins TRBV14 and TRBJ2-7; perhaps TRBD1 as D (5 bases). Trimming shortened V by 4 bases and J by 2 bases, and 9 bases separated the two germline ends. In germline, CDR1 is SGHDN, CDR2 FVKESK. The CDR3 contains 13 residues. The CDR3 bases are TGTGCCAGCAGCCGACTGACAGCCTACGAGCAGTACTTC. Residues: CASSRLTAYEQYF.

The rearrangement links TRBV20-1 to TRBJ1-1; 9 nucleotides agree with TRBD1. In germline, CDR1 is DFQATT, CDR2 SNEGSKA (reference sequence). The CDR3 has 13 amino acids. V gave up 5 bases and J gave up 3 bases; unmatched junction bases: 4. CDR3 coding DNA: TGCAGTGCTCCCGGGACAGGGTACACTGAAGCTTTCTTT. It yields the protein CSAPGTGYTEAFF.

The genes are TRBV28 and TRBJ2-2; 7 nucleotides line up with TRBD2. Germline CDR1 MDHEN, CDR2 SYDVKM. The trim removed 2 bases at V and 5 bases at J, leaving 8 bases unmatched. CDR3 size: 16 residues. Here the CDR3 reads CASSLGVGGRTGELFF. The DNA for the CDR3 is TGTGCCAGCAGTTTAGGAGTGGGAGGGCGAACCGGGGAGCTGTTTTTT.

This clonotype came up many times. The chain links TRBV27 to TRBJ2-7; TRBD2 aligns across 13 bases. The CDR3 contains 15 residues. J lost 6 bases, V lost 7 bases, and 9 bases had no gene match. Germline assignment: CDR1 MNHEY and CDR2 SMNVEV (reference sequence). CDR3 DNA: TGTGCCAGCACCCTCCGACTAGCGGGAGGAGGCGAGCAGTACTTC. Its translation: CASTLRLAGGGEQYF.

This clonotype appeared many times. This chain links TRBV5-1 with TRBJ2-3; a possible D gene is TRBD2 (5 bases). Germline loops: CDR1 SGHRS, CDR2 YFSETQ. V gave up 0 bases and J gave up 2 bases, with 7 bases separating them. The CDR3 covers 14 residues. This CDR3 reads CASSLGGYTDTQYF. The CDR3 DNA follows: TGCGCCAGCAGCTTGGGCGGGTACACAGATACGCAGTATTTT.

DNA for the CDR3: TGTGCCAGCAGCGCAGTCCCAGGGGCGACGACTGAAGCTTTCTTT. The encoded protein is CASSAVPGATTEAFF. The rearrangement uses TRBV7-2 and TRBJ1-1; TRBD1 might be the D (6 bases). Trimming pared 5 bases from V and 5 bases from J, leaving 18 bases between. Germline assignment: CDR1 SGHTA and CDR2 FQGNSA. The CDR3 is made up of 15 amino acids.

The CDR3 DNA follows: TGCGCCAGCAGTACTCAACCCGGACAGGGCTACGAGCAGTACTTC. It translates to CASSTQPGQGYEQYF. The chain carries TRBV5-1 and TRBJ2-7; TRBD1 agrees at 8 bases. Germline values: CDR1 SGHRS, CDR2 YFSETQ. Trimming cost V 5 bases and J 3 bases; bases outside gene matches: 10. The CDR3 extends over 15 amino acids.

Relative to its sample, this clonotype is medium-sized. This chain joins TRBV7-6 and TRBJ1-5; no clear D. CDR1 is SGHVS and CDR2 is FNYEAQ in the germline V gene. V was pared by 1 base and J by 1 base, with 2 bases between. The CDR3 has 13 residues. The CDR3 coding sequence is TGTGCCAGCAGCTTAGACAGCAATCAGCCCCAGCATTTT. The encoded protein is CASSLDSNQPQHF.

This clonotype has a count of ten or more. The chain combines TRBV7-2 with TRBJ2-5, with 9 positions matching TRBD1. CDR1 is SGHTA, CDR2 FQGNSA, per germline. The CDR3 is 15 residues long. The J segment lost 0 bases and the V segment lost 6 bases, leaving 5 bases of the junction unmatched. CDR3 in DNA: TGTGCCAGCAGGAGCGGGACAGGGTACCAAGAGACCCAGTACTTC. Translation: CASRSGTGYQETQYF.

The J gene is TRBJ2-1, the V gene TRBV7-2, with D uncertain. Germline CDR1 and CDR2: SGHTA and FQGNSA. This CDR3 has 11 amino acids. With 5 bases removed from V and 10 bases from J, the gap between germline ends came to 9 bases. Here the CDR3 reads CASSNPTEQFF. For the CDR3, the DNA is TGTGCCAGCAGCAACCCGACAGAGCAGTTCTTC.

This clonotype was detected a few times. The chain joins TRBV11-2 to TRBJ2-3; 13 nucleotides match TRBD2. The CDR3 length is 16 residues. V lost 6 bases to trimming and J lost 2 bases; unmatched junction nucleotides: 5. CDR1 is SGHAT, CDR2 FQNNGV, per germline. DNA for the CDR3: TGTGCCAGCAGGATTACTAGCGGGGGGGCCACAGATACGCAGTATTTT. It is translated as CASRITSGGATDTQYF.

This clonotype appeared a few times. The rearrangement joins TRBV3-1 to TRBJ1-6; TRBD1 is a possible D gene (5 bases). The germline CDR1 and CDR2 sequences are LGHDT and YNNKEL (reference sequence). V was trimmed by 4 bases and J by 9 bases, leaving 16 bases between them. This CDR3 has 15 amino acids. CDR3 amino acids: CASSPDGAGGSPLHF. DNA of the CDR3: TGTGCCAGCAGCCCGGACGGGGCTGGAGGTTCACCCCTCCACTTT.

J is TRBJ2-7 and V is TRBV27; 11 bases align to TRBD2. Germline CDR1 and CDR2: MNHEY and SMNVEV (reference sequence). V shed 4 bases and J 8 bases; nucleotides not matched to a gene: 13. CDR3 length: 16 residues. The CDR3 DNA is TGTGCCAGCAGTTCATTGACTAGCGGGATTGACAACAAGCAGTACTTC. Translating gives CASSSLTSGIDNKQYF.

This clonotype has only a few counts. The rearrangement uses TRBV7-2 and TRBJ2-3; TRBD1 is a possible D gene (5 bases). The CDR3 is 13 residues long. V was trimmed by 2 bases and J by 4 bases, leaving 7 bases between them. Germline lookup yields CDR1 SGHTA and CDR2 FQGNSA. The CDR3 spells CASSLQGSDTQYF. The DNA for the CDR3 is TGTGCCAGCAGCTTACAGGGATCAGATACGCAGTATTTT.

This rearrangement joins TRBV29-1 to TRBJ1-1; no clear D gene. CDR3 length equals 13 residues. Trimming stripped 3 bases from V and 7 bases from J, with 15 bases between. Germline V CDR1 and CDR2: SQVTM, ANQGSEA. CDR3 region: CSVEKPGHHEAFF. DNA of the CDR3: TGCAGCGTTGAGAAGCCTGGGCACCATGAAGCTTTCTTT. The variable domain in full, completed from reference TRBV29-1 and TRBJ1-1, reads SAVISQKPSRDICQRGTSLTIQCQVDSQVTMMFWYRQQPGQSLTLIATANQGSEATYESGFVIDKFPISRPNLTFSTLTVSNMSPEDSSIYLCSVEKPGHHEAFFGQGTRLTVV.

This clonotype was seen a handful of times. The chain combines TRBV9 with TRBJ2-7; 7 positions match TRBD1. V lost 3 bases, J lost 3 bases, and 6 bases stayed unmatched. Germline lookup yields CDR1 SGDLS and CDR2 YYNGEE. This CDR3 contains 14 residues. Here the CDR3 DNA reads TGTGCCAGCAGCGGACCGGGACAGAGCTACGAGCAGTACTTC. Encoded protein: CASSGPGQSYEQYF.

Only a few counts were recorded for this clonotype. The chain recombines TRBV5-6 with TRBJ1-4; D remains unclear. CDR3 size: 14 residues. Germline CDR1 reads SGHDT; CDR2 reads YYEEEE. Trimming stripped 4 bases from V and 7 bases from J, with 14 bases between. In nucleotides, the CDR3 is TGTGCCAGCAGCCTCCTAACTAAAACTGAAAAACTGTTTTTT. Its translation: CASSLLTKTEKLFF.

This clonotype showed up just a few times. V gene TRBV29-1 combines with J gene TRBJ2-5; 12 bases map to TRBD2. The CDR3 contains 13 residues. The V gene's germline CDR1 is SQVTM and CDR2 ANQGSEA. The V and J ends lost 8 bases and 3 bases, in that order; junction bases with no gene match: 4. The CDR3 DNA follows: TGCAGCCCCCGACTAGCGGGAGAAGAGACCCAGTACTTC. Its translation: CSPRLAGEETQYF.

This clonotype was observed a few times. V is TRBV28 and J is TRBJ2-5; tentative D call: TRBD2 (6 bases). This CDR3 is built from 11 residues. Looked up from germline, CDR1 is MDHEN and CDR2 is SYDVKM. V was clipped by 11 bases and J by 4 bases, with 11 bases between them. The CDR3 region is CAGGAGETQYF. The CDR3 nucleotides read TGTGCCGGCGGGGCAGGAGAGACCCAGTACTTC.

This clonotype has a handful of counts. The chain is built from TRBV6-5 and TRBJ1-5; possible D gene TRBD1, 6 bases. From germline, CDR1 is MNHEY and CDR2 SVGAGI. V was pared by 4 bases and J by 4 bases, with 11 bases between. The CDR3 is made up of 14 amino acids. The CDR3 DNA sequence: TGTGCCAGCAGTTTCGCGGGACATAATCAGCCCCAGCATTTT. This sequence encodes CASSFAGHNQPQHF.

This clonotype was detected many times. This chain joins TRBV18 and TRBJ2-2, with D possibly TRBD1 on 6 matching bases. CDR3 length: 15 amino acids. Per the germline V gene, CDR1 is KGHSH and CDR2 is LQKENI. The ends were cut back, 4 bases at V and 1 base at J, with 10 bases in the middle. The CDR3 coding sequence is TGTGCCAGCTCACGCCGGGACAAGAACACCGGGGAGCTGTTTTTT. The encoded protein is CASSRRDKNTGELFF.

The chain carries TRBV6-1 and TRBJ1-3; D is unresolved. The CDR3 has 14 residues. Germline CDR1 reads MNHNS; CDR2 reads SASEGT. Trimming removed 7 bases at V and 0 bases at J, with 10 bases between. The CDR3: CASKYEPSGNTIYF. The CDR3 DNA follows: TGTGCCAGCAAGTACGAACCCTCTGGAAACACCATATATTTT.